One sample yielded the 17 T cell receptor beta chains listed below, sequenced in a study of blood T cells in healthy people across ages. Primers used in a second PCR of about 6 to 11 cycles were a sample-barcoded 5' primer and a J-beta primer mix. One entry per CDR3 protein results from TCRdb running MiXCR on the 5' RACE reads. The sample contains 1.5 million to 2 million distinct CDR3 sequences, approximately 50% of which appear only once. What was sequenced was blood. These receptors were obtained from a woman in her 40s in good health.

This clonotype was seen a single time. The chain recombines TRBV6-1 with TRBJ2-3; TRBD2 aligns across 7 bases. The trim removed 6 bases at V and 4 bases at J, leaving 10 bases unmatched. The CDR3 has 15 amino acids. In germline, CDR1 is MNHNS, CDR2 SASEGT. The CDR3 sequence is CASSLSGLAADTQYF. CDR3 bases: TGTGCCAGCAGCCTGTCGGGGCTAGCGGCAGATACGCAGTATTTT.

The gene calls are TRBV6-1 and TRBJ2-1; D possibly matches TRBD1 or TRBD2 (5 bases each). With 4 bases removed from V and 0 bases from J, the gap between germline ends came to 16 bases. Per germline, CDR1 MNHNS and CDR2 SASEGT. This CDR3 has 17 residues. CDR3 protein: CASSVLGTASSYNEQFF. The CDR3 region has the DNA TGTGCCAGCAGTGTTTTAGGGACGGCGAGCTCCTACAATGAGCAGTTCTTC.

The J gene is TRBJ1-4, the V gene TRBV20-1; no firm D call. There are 15 residues in the CDR3. Germline V gene data show CDR1 as DFQATT and CDR2 as SNEGSKA (reference sequence). Trimming pared 1 base from V and 6 bases from J, leaving 15 bases between. The chain's CDR3 is CSARALGAGDEKLFF. The CDR3 DNA sequence: TGCAGTGCTAGAGCCCTGGGCGCCGGAGATGAAAAACTGTTTTTT.

V is TRBV6-6 and J is TRBJ2-7, with 8 bases lining up with TRBD1. CDR3 length equals 13 residues. Germline lookup yields CDR1 MNHNY and CDR2 SVGAGI (reference sequence). Losses at the gene ends were 7 bases for V and 2 bases for J; bases not matched to a gene: 4. The CDR3 is CASTRDRTYEQYF. The DNA of the CDR3 is TGTGCCAGCACCAGGGACAGGACCTACGAGCAGTACTTC.

The chain joins TRBV18 to TRBJ1-5; D ambiguous. Germline lookup yields CDR1 KGHSH and CDR2 LQKENI. CDR3 length: 14 amino acids. V was pared by 3 bases and J by 3 bases, with 9 bases between. The CDR3 nucleotides are TGTGCCAGCTCACCTATGGGTAACAATCAGCCCCAGCATTTT. This translates into CASSPMGNNQPQHF.

The chain recombines TRBV20-1 with TRBJ2-7; D not resolved. The CDR3 extends over 13 amino acids. The V end was cut by 1 base, the J end by 4 bases, with 11 bases between. The germline V gene encodes CDR1 DFQATT and CDR2 SNEGSKA (reference sequence). Here the CDR3 reads CSARAIQGYEQYF. The CDR3 bases are TGCAGTGCTAGAGCGATTCAAGGATACGAGCAGTACTTC.

This rearrangement joins TRBV4-3 to TRBJ1-4; D gene uncertain. The V gene's germline CDR1 is LGHNA and CDR2 YSLEER. V lost 0 bases, J lost 0 bases, and 17 bases lay in between. The CDR3 loop spans 19 amino acids. The CDR3 bases are TGCGCCAGCAGCCAAGATCTGGGCGGAGGCGTGACAACTAATGAAAAACTGTTTTTT. Translating gives CASSQDLGGGVTTNEKLFF.

This sequence joins TRBV20-1 and TRBJ1-6; 11 bases align to TRBD1. The CDR3 extends over 13 amino acids. Germline-derived CDR1 and CDR2 are DFQATT and SNEGSKA (reference sequence). V was clipped by 6 bases and J by 10 bases; unmatched bases: 5. This CDR3 reads CSAGTGGSSPLHF. In nucleotides, the CDR3 is TGCAGTGCCGGGACAGGGGGTTCATCACCCCTCCACTTT.

This clonotype was observed a few times. The chain couples TRBV20-1 to TRBJ1-2, with a weak D call TRBD1 (6 bases). This CDR3 region has 14 residues. Per the germline V gene, CDR1 is DFQATT and CDR2 is SNEGSKA (reference sequence). V was pared by 6 bases and J by 5 bases, with 19 bases between. The CDR3 DNA follows: TGCAGTGCGGAGGACCGGGGCAGGGGTTATGGCTACACCTTC. Its protein is CSAEDRGRGYGYTF.

The J gene is TRBJ2-5, the V gene TRBV5-5; TRBD2 matches 8 bases. The CDR3 has 16 amino acids. V shed 2 bases and J 2 bases; nucleotides not matched to a gene: 8. CDR1 and CDR2 from the germline V gene are SGHKS and YYEKEE (reference sequence). The CDR3 DNA is TGTGCCAGCAGCTTAGAGAGCGGGGGCCCTCAAGAGACCCAGTACTTC. It translates to CASSLESGGPQETQYF.

In DNA, the CDR3 is TGTGCCAGCAGCGCCAATGAGGGAGATACGCAGTATTTT. This translates into CASSANEGDTQYF. The chain is built from TRBV14 and TRBJ2-3; D may be TRBD2 (5 bases). From germline, CDR1 is SGHDN and CDR2 FVKESK. The CDR3 spans 13 residues. Trimming took 5 bases from V and 5 from J, leaving 11 bases between them. The entire variable domain, with the rest obtained from reference TRBV14 and TRBJ2-3, is as follows: EAGVTQFPSHSVIEKGQTVTLRCDPISGHDNLYWYRRVMGKEIKFLLHFVKESKQDESGMPNNRFLAERTGGTYSTLKVQPAELEDSGVYFCASSANEGDTQYFGPGTRLTVL.

The chain is built from TRBV6-6 and TRBJ2-4; 8 bases are shared with TRBD1. The closer fit of TRBJ2-7 to the DNA end suggests the J call may be wrong. From germline, CDR1 is MNHNY and CDR2 SVGAGI (reference sequence). This CDR3 spans 14 amino acids. Written as DNA, the CDR3 is TGTGCCAGCACCACGGGAGACAGGGGCTACGAGCAGTACTTC. It codes for CASTTGDRGYEQYF.

This clonotype appeared a few times. The chain combines TRBV5-1 with TRBJ2-1; 11 bases agree with TRBD2. Germline-derived CDR1 and CDR2 are SGHRS and YFSETQ. J lost 7 bases, V lost 1 base, and 4 bases had no gene match. There are 15 residues in the CDR3. This chain's CDR3 is CASSLTSGGWNEQFF. The CDR3 DNA reads TGCGCCAGCAGCTTGACTAGCGGGGGATGGAATGAGCAGTTCTTC.

The chain couples TRBV20-1 to TRBJ1-2, with TRBD1 matching over 7 bases. In germline, CDR1 is DFQATT, CDR2 SNEGSKA (reference sequence). The CDR3 loop spans 13 amino acids. With 5 bases clipped from V and 2 bases from J, the junction kept 5 bases outside the gene matches. CDR3 nucleotides: TGCAGTGCTGGCGGACAGGCGAACTATGGCTACACCTTC. This translates into CSAGGQANYGYTF.

About this clonotype: One junction end disagrees with the germline gene, perhaps due to a read error. The genes are TRBV2 and TRBJ2-5, with 7 bases that match TRBD1. The CDR3 runs 15 residues. Per the germline V gene, CDR1 is SNHLY and CDR2 is FYNNEI. The CDR3 region has the DNA TGCACCAGCAGTGAAGACAGGGTAGGGCAAGAGACCCAGTACTTC. Its translation: CTSSEDRVGQETQYF.

The rearrangement links TRBV7-9 to TRBJ2-7; 10 nucleotides agree with TRBD1. The CDR3 extends over 15 amino acids. Germline CDR1 is SEHNR and CDR2 is FQNEAQ (reference sequence). V was pared by 5 bases and J by 2 bases, with 6 bases of the junction left unmatched. The CDR3: CASSHIGTGAYEQYF. The CDR3 DNA follows: TGTGCCAGCAGCCATATTGGGACAGGGGCCTACGAGCAGTACTTC.

The table lists this clonotype with many counts. The rearrangement links TRBV29-1 to TRBJ1-2; TRBD1 agrees at 7 bases. Germline assignment: CDR1 SQVTM and CDR2 ANQGSEA. V shed 1 base and J 1 base; nucleotides not matched to a gene: 3. The CDR3 consists of 14 residues. CDR3 loop: CSVEGQGRNYGYTF. As DNA, the CDR3 is TGCAGCGTTGAAGGACAGGGACGTAACTATGGCTACACCTTC.